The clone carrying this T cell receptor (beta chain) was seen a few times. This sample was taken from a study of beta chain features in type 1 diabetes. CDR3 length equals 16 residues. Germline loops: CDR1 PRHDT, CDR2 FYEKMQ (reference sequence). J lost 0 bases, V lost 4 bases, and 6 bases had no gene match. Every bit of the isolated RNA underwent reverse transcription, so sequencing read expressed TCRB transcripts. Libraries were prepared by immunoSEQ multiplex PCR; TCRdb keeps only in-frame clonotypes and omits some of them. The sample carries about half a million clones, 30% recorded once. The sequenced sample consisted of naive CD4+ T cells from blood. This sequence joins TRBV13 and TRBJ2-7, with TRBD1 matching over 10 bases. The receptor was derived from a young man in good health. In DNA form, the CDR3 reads TGTGCCAGCAGCTCGCCCCGGGACAGGGGCTCCTACGAGCAGTACTTC. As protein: CASSSPRDRGSYEQYF.